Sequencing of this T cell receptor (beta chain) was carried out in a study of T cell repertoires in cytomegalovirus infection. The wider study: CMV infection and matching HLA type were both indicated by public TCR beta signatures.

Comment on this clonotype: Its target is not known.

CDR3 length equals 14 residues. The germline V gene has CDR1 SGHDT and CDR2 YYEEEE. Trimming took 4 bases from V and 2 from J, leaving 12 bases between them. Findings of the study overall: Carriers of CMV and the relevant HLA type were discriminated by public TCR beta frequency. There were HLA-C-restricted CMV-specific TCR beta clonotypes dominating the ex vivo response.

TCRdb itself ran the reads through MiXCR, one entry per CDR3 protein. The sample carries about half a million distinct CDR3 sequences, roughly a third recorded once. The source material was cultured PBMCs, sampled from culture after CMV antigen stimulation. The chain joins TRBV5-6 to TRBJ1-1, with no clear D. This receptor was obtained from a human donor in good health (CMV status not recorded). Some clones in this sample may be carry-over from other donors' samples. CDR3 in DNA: TGTGCCAGCAGCCGCCTCTTACGCAACACTGAAGCTTTCTTT. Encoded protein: CASSRLLRNTEAFF.